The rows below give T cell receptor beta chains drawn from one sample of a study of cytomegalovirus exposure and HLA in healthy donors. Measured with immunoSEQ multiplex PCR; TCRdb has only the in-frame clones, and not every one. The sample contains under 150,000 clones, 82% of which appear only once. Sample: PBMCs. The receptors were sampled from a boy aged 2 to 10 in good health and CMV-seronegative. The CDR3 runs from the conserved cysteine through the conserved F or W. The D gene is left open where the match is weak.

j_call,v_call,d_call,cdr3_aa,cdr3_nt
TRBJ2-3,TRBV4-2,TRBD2,CASSPQGASGVDTQYF,TGTGCCAGCAGCCCCCAAGGGGCTAGCGGGGTCGATACGCAGTATTTT
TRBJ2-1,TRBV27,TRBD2,CASRLISGRPYNEQFF,TGTGCCAGCAGACTAATTAGCGGGAGACCCTACAATGAGCAGTTCTTC
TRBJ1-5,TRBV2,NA,CASSASKEGNQPQHF,TGTGCCAGCAGTGCTTCCAAAGAGGGCAATCAGCCCCAGCATTTT
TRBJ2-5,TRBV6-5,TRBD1,CATLRQGAPQETQYF,TGTGCCACCCTACGACAGGGGGCCCCCCAAGAGACCCAGTACTTC
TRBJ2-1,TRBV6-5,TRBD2,CASSGLGVYNEQFF,TGTGCCAGCAGTGGACTAGGGGTCTACAATGAGCAGTTCTTC
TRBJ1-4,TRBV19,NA,CASGDRRATEKLFF,TGTGCCAGCGGCGACAGAAGGGCCACCGAAAAACTGTTTTTT
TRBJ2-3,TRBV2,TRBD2,CASSEHLAGGKDTQYF,TGTGCCAGCAGTGAACATCTAGCGGGGGGGAAAGATACGCAGTATTTT
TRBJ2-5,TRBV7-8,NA,CASSPRRRDFMGTQYF,TGTGCCAGCAGCCCTAGGAGGCGGGACTTCATGGGGACCCAGTACTTC
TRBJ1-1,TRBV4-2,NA,CASSQVTDRGTEAFF,TGTGCCAGCAGCCAAGTGACAGACCGTGGCACTGAAGCTTTCTTT
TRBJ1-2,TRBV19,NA,CASSTDSFYGYTF,TGTGCCAGTAGTACGGACAGTTTTTATGGCTACACCTTC